This TCR beta chain was recovered during a study of tumor-infiltrating lymphocytes in primary liver carcinoma (dated by TCRdb to about 2017). Some background on the complete study: Of the five patients (three men and two women, aged 30 to 69 years), four had hepatocellular carcinoma and one had combined HCC and intrahepatic cholangiocarcinoma. Repertoires from technical replicates were highly reproducible, with mean shared-clone rates near 0.89 and correlation coefficients above 0.95. Each sample produced roughly 3.65 to 7.5 million productive TCRbeta reads, and read depth showed no significant difference between tissue types. The five patients had tumors of stage T1-T3 N0M0, with maximum diameters ranging from roughly 4 to 11 cm. A total of roughly 35 specimens from 5 patients went through TCRbeta repertoire sequencing, namely 25 tumor regions, 5 adjacent noncancerous liver tissues and 5 peripheral blood samples. The study combined TCRbeta repertoire sequencing, expression microarrays and whole-exome sequencing across five regions of each liver tumor, with adjacent normal tissue and blood. General conclusions and limits of the study: Only 4 to 6 patients were included in the study, and the authors note that the findings should be validated in a larger study. Compared with blood, tumors had a significantly larger share of the repertoire taken up by the top 250 clones (p = 0.039). Comparison of CD4+ and CD8+ T cell repertoires was precluded by the use of bulk unsorted samples. Consistent with antigen-driven expansion, pairs of tumor regions showed higher repertoire overlap (mean about 35%) than either tumor-adjacent pairs (approximately 17%) or tumor-blood pairs (roughly 15%). Because sequencing covered only the TCR beta chain and unpaired alpha chains were not captured, true repertoire diversity is likely underestimated.

Using a constant-region primer and ProtoScript II reverse transcriptase, TCRbeta-specific cDNA was reverse-transcribed from approximately 0.55 ug total RNA. Construction of the TCRbeta libraries relied on three nested rounds of multiplex PCR, following a slightly modified ARM-PCR procedure. The first two PCR rounds used multiplex TRBV1-TRBV30 forward primers with a Cbeta reverse primer, each for 10 cycles. Sample barcodes and Illumina adapters were added in a final 25-cycle PCR with Deep VentR polymerase. Before sequencing, amplicons of 200-500 bp were gel-purified using a QIAquick gel extraction kit. An Illumina HiSeq 2500 was used to sequence the TCRbeta amplicons with 250-bp paired-end reads. In the paper's pipeline: Trimmomatic v0.33 was used to quality-trim the reads, and FLASH v1.2.11 was used to merge paired reads so that full CDR3 sequences could be recovered. V, D and J germline segments were assigned to the rearranged TCRbeta sequences by MiGEC v1.2.1b. Clonotype statistics and Shannon-Wiener diversity indices were computed with VDJtools v1.0.0. Except for diversity analysis, only the 250 most abundant clonotypes of each sample were used in subsequent analyses to reduce sampling bias. Starting from the raw public reads, TCRdb applied fastp trimming at Q25, assembled clones with MiXCR and retained in-frame beta chains. For every CDR3 protein sequence, its rows merge into one entry that carries the most common genes and DNA. V and J calls and clone size were set by TCRdb, not the authors. The sample table records over 100,000 distinct CDR3 sequences; roughly 70% of these occur just once. The top ten clones comprise over 6.5% of the sample.

The junction carries 13 bases between V and J, which are trimmed by 4 bases and 2 bases respectively. The germline V gene (reference sequence) gives CDR1 as SGHNT and CDR2 as YYREEE. The CDR3 has 14 amino acids, counting both end residues. The kept DNA is CDR3 alone, 42 bases in frame from the first base. Total RNA and DNA were co-extracted from approximately 20-30 mg of bulk tissue with the AllPrep DNA/RNA mini kit, without cell sorting. About 5 patients with histopathologically diagnosed primary liver carcinoma underwent surgical resection in China between 2015 and 2016. At the time of sampling, the patients were treatment-naive and had chronic HBV infection. Fresh tumor and adjacent tissue pieces were bisected, with one half stored in RNAlater at -80 degrees C and the other half sent for histology. In its sample, this clonotype was seen a few times. Its antigen remains undetermined. As the CDR3 is not closed by the conserved phenylalanine or tryptophan, this likely results from a read error.

This clonotype was obtained from a woman aged 55-69 years with primary liver carcinoma and hepatitis B virus infection. The sequence joins TRBV5-4 to TRBJ2-7; the D call is possibly TRBD1 or TRBD2, each sharing 5 bases. Sequencing input: tumor-adjacent normal liver tissue. Read as DNA, the sequence is TGTGCCAGCAGCACCGGGACGGTCCCCTACGAGCAGTACTAC. Translated, this is CASSTGTVPYEQYY.